The source of this TCR beta chain is a study of neoadjuvant nivolumab and ipilimumab in lung cancer. Study outcomes and limitations: From pretherapy to surgery, tumor richness and clonality rose with dual therapy. Only a small number of samples underwent TCR sequencing. Compared with tumor-adjacent uninvolved lung, resected tumors showed greater richness and clonality.

The germline gives CDR1 SGDLS, CDR2 YYNGEE. The CDR3 has 14 amino acids. The J segment lost 8 bases and the V segment lost 6 bases, leaving 13 bases of the junction unmatched. Regarding this clone: Antigen specificity is unknown.

Sequenced by immunoSEQ multiplex PCR; TCRdb stores in-frame clones only, minus some. In the table there are roughly 23,000 clones, about four fifths of which are singletons. This TCR derives from an adult with non-small cell lung cancer. Source: peripheral blood, taken before neoadjuvant nivolumab, alone or with ipilimumab. V usage is TRBV9 and J usage is TRBJ1-2; 7 nucleotides align to TRBD1. The CDR3 sequence is CASTRGAGPTGYTF. The DNA for the CDR3 is TGTGCCAGCACCAGGGGGGCAGGACCGACGGGCTACACCTTC.